This paragraph covers one T cell receptor beta chain sequence. Its antigen remains unknown. This specimen belongs to a study of cytomegalovirus exposure and HLA in healthy donors. Whole-study results and caveats: Analysis was carried out at a later point, and it linked a missense DCLRE1C variant to TCR beta V- and J-gene trimming. TCR beta chains numbering some 160 were designated cytomegalovirus-associated. According to reports, the classifier identified cytomegalovirus status with high specificity and sensitivity.

13 Jbeta primers and 60 Vbeta primers were used for the PCR. TCRdb's table, derived via immunoSEQ multiplex PCR, lists solely in-frame clones and lacks some. The sample consists of tens of thousands of clones, roughly four fifths of them appearing once. When sampled, the donors appeared nominally healthy, though they likely had unrecorded immune exposures. The germline CDR1 and CDR2 sequences are SGDLS and YYNGEE. This CDR3 is built from 13 residues. The V and J ends lost 0 bases and 4 bases respectively, with 6 bases between them. Sequencing was done on a sample of PBMCs. The sequence was obtained from a woman aged 40 to 50 in good health and CMV-seropositive. The chain links TRBV9 to TRBJ2-3; D is perhaps TRBD2 (6 bases). This chain's CDR3 is CASSVGGADTQYF. As DNA, the CDR3 is TGTGCCAGCAGCGTAGGCGGGGCAGATACGCAGTATTTT. Combining the CDR3 with reference TRBV9 and TRBJ2-3 gives the whole variable domain DSGVTQTPKHLITATGQRVTLRCSPRSGDLSVYWYQQSLDQGLQFLIQYYNGEERAKGNILERFSAQQFPDLHSELNLSSLELGDSALYFCASSVGGADTQYFGPGTRLTVL.